The next 8 T cell receptor beta chains were all read from a single sample in a study of blood T cell repertoires in COVID-19. Some clones are missing from TCRdb's copy, which holds only in-frame ones; the method was immunoSEQ multiplex PCR. The sample lists around 280,000 clones; 85% were seen once. The sample consisted of peripheral blood. These receptors were taken from a woman aged 45-59 years with active or convalescent COVID-19.

The chain carries TRBV29-1 and TRBJ1-1; 11 bases are shared with TRBD1. Germline V gene lookup returns CDR1 SQVTM and CDR2 ANQGSEA. This CDR3 has 13 amino acids. Trimming at V came to 6 bases and at J to 3 bases, leaving 3 bases not matched to a gene. CDR3 in amino acids: CSVRTGGYTEAFF. CDR3 DNA: TGCAGCGTGCGGACAGGGGGCTACACTGAAGCTTTCTTT.

This clone was seen just once. The rearrangement uses TRBV4-1 and TRBJ2-7, with TRBD2 identical over 12 bases. The germline V gene has CDR1 MGHRA and CDR2 YSYEKL. Trimming removed 4 bases from V and 6 bases from J; junction bases left unmatched: 10. The length of the CDR3 is 16 residues. The CDR3 nucleotides read TGCGCCAGCAGCCCGTGGACTAGCGGGACCCAGGGCGAGCAGTACTTC. Encoded protein: CASSPWTSGTQGEQYF.

The rearrangement uses TRBV2 and TRBJ2-3, with a weak D call TRBD2 (5 bases). Trimming stripped 4 bases from V and 8 bases from J, with 10 bases between. Germline CDR1 SNHLY, CDR2 FYNNEI. CDR3 length: 12 residues. The DNA for the CDR3 is TGTGCCAGCAGTGCGGAGAGGGCTACGCAGTATTTT. This encodes CASSAERATQYF.

The chain is built from TRBV28 and TRBJ1-5, with 9 bases identical to TRBD1. This CDR3 has 15 residues. Germline trimming cut 6 bases from V and 5 bases from J; bases unmatched to any gene: 8. Germline V gene data show CDR1 as MDHEN and CDR2 as SYDVKM. The CDR3 bases are TGTGCCAGCAGGCCAACAGGGGGCCGGGATCAGCCCCAGCATTTT. Its protein product is CASRPTGGRDQPQHF.

The chain couples TRBV5-1 to TRBJ2-2; TRBD1 is a possible D gene (6 bases). The germline CDR1 and CDR2 sequences are SGHRS and YFSETQ. The germline V and J ends were trimmed by 7 bases and 2 bases, with 12 bases remaining between them. This CDR3 has 14 residues. The CDR3 DNA is TGCGCCAGCGGGGGACACCTTAACACCGGGGAGCTGTTTTTT. The encoded protein is CASGGHLNTGELFF.

This chain uses TRBV29-1 with TRBJ1-5, with TRBD1 matching 8 bases. CDR3 length: 14 amino acids. Trimming removed 4 bases from V and 7 bases from J; junction bases left unmatched: 9. Per the germline V gene, CDR1 is SQVTM and CDR2 is ANQGSEA. CDR3 in amino acids: CSVATGGVGQPQHF. CDR3 nucleotides: TGCAGCGTTGCAACAGGGGGAGTAGGCCAGCCCCAGCATTTT. The variable domain in full, completed from reference TRBV29-1 and TRBJ1-5, reads SAVISQKPSRDICQRGTSLTIQCQVDSQVTMMFWYRQQPGQSLTLIATANQGSEATYESGFVIDKFPISRPNLTFSTLTVSNMSPEDSSIYLCSVATGGVGQPQHFGDGTRLSIL.

The chain carries TRBV4-2 and TRBJ1-4; tentatively, D is TRBD1 (5 bases). Between the trimmed V and J ends, which lost 1 base and 0 bases, there was a span of 15 bases. This CDR3 region has 18 residues. CDR1 is LGHNA, CDR2 YNFKEQ, per germline. CDR3 nucleotide sequence: TGTGCCAGCAGCCAAGGCTACAAGGGGCCTGCAACTAATGAAAAACTGTTTTTT. It translates to CASSQGYKGPATNEKLFF.

This clone has only one observation. This chain joins TRBV29-1 and TRBJ1-2, with D possibly being TRBD1 (6 bases). Per germline, CDR1 SQVTM and CDR2 ANQGSEA. The CDR3 consists of 13 residues. V lost 3 bases and J lost 4, with 12 bases in between. For the CDR3, the DNA is TGCAGCGTTGAGGAACAGGGTGGCTATGGCTACACCTTC. This gives the protein CSVEEQGGYGYTF.